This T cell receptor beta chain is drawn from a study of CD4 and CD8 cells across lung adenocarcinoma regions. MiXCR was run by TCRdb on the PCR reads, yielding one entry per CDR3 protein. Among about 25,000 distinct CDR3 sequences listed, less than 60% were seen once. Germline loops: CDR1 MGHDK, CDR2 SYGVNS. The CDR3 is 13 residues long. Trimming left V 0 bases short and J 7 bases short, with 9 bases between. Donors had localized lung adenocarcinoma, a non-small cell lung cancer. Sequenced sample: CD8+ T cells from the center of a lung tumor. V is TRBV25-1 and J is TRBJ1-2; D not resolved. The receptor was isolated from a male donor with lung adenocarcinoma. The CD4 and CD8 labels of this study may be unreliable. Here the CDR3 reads CASSEYEGIGYTF. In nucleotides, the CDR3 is TGTGCCAGCAGTGAATACGAAGGCATTGGCTACACCTTC.